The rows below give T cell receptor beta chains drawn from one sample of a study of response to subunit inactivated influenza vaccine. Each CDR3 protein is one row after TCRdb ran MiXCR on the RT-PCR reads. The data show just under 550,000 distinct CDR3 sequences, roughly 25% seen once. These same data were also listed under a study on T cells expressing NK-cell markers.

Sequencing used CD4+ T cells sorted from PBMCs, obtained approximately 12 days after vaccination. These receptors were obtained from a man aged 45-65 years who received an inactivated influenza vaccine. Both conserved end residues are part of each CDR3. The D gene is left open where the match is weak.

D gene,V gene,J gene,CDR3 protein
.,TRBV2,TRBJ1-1,CASPHFRTTDMVTEAFF
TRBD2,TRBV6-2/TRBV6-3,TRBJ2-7,CASSLTSGSARVYEQYF
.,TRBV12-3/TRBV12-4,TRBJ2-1,CASSFGQRNNEQFF
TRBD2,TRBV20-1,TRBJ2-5,CSAERDLWEAQYF
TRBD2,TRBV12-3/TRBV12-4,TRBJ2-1,CASSAGTSGRDYNEQFF
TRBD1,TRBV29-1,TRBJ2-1,CSAVGRQGASNEQFF
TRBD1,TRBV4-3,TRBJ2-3,CASSRGTGRGTDTQYF
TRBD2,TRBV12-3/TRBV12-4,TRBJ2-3,CASTPTSGFSDTQYF
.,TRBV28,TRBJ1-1,CASSLLAGAGTEAFF
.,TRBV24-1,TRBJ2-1,CATSDPQGISYNEQFF
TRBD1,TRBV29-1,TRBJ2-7,CSANGQGELEQYF
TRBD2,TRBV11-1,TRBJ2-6,CASSFAAGRISGANVLTF
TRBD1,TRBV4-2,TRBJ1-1,CASSQGTGVVPEAFF
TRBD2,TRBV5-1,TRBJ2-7,CASSSRTSEGYEQYF
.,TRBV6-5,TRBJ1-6,CASSYSSRAANSPLHF
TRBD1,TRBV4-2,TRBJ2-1,CASSKAWTGVNEQFF
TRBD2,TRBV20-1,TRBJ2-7,CSASLAARSYEQYF
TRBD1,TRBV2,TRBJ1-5,CASSGQYNQPQHF
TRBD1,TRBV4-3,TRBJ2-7,CASSQGILGTGDTYEQYF
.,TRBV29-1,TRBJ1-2,CSVSGVGRYGYTF
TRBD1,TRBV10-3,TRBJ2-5,CAIRPDRGRETQYF
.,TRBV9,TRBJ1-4,CASRRGDRNNEKLFF
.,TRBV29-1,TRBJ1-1,CSVHTRAANTEAFF
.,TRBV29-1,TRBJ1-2,CSAMDAPGYTF
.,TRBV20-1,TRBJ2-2,CSARGGGNGELFF
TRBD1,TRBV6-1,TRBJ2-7,CASSRDRGDYEQYF
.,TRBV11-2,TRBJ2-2,CASSLGVWGRVSDTGELFF
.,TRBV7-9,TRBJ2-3,CASSLRAGTRDTQYF
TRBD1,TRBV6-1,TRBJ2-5,CASSRLGQGSETQYF
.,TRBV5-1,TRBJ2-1,CASSLAEGLADNEQFF
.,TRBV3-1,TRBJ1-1,CASSQASMNTEAFF
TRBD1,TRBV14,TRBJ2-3,CASSPQTGRADTQYF
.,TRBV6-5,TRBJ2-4,CASRDLGGPAENIQYF
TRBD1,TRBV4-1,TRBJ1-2,CASSQSQGAGRLYGYTF
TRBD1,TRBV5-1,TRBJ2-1,CASSFWQGANNEQFF
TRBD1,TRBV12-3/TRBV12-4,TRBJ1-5,CASRQGMNQPQHF
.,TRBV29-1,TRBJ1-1,CSVEVMGRTITTEAFF
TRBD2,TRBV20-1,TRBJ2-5,CSARDSTSGKETQYF
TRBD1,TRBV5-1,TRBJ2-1,CASSGRQGSHNEQFF
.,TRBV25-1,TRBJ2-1,CASSKPYNEQFF